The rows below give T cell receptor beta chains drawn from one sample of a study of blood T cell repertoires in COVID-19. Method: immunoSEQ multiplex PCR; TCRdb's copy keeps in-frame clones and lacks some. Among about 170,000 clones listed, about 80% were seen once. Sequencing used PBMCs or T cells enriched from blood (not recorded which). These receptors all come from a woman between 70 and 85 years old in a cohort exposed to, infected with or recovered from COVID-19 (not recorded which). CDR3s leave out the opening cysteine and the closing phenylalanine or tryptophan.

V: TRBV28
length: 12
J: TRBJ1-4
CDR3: ASSLGTGEEKLF

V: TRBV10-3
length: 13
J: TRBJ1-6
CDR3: AISERWSGDSPLH

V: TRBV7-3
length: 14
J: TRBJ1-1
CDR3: ASSSQGTGPNTEAF

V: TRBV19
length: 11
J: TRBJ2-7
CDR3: ASSYREGTEQY

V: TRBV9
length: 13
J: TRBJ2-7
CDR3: ASSRTGTGTYEQY

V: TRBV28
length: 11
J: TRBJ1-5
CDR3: ASSSGETRSQH

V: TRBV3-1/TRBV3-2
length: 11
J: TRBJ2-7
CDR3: ASSRRLYLEQY

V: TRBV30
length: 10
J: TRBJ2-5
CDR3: AWSATQETQY

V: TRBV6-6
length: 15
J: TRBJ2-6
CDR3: ASSRDRVSAGANVLT

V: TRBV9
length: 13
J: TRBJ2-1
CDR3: ASSVRGQTYNEQF

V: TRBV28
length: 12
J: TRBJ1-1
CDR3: ASSLGQGGTEAF

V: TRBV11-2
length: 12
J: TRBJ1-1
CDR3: ASSQQGRNTEAF

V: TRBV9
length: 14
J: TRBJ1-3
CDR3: ASSLQDRGVGNTIY

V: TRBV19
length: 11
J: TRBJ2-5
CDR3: ASASTGQETQY

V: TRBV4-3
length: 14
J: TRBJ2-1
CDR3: ASSPRGAGGPNEQF

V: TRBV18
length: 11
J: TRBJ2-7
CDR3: ASSPGTGSVQY

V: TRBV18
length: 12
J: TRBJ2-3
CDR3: ATVPEGPTDTQY

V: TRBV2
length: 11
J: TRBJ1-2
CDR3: ASNRGPNYGYT

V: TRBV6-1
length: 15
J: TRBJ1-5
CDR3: ASRERGSTYSNQPQH

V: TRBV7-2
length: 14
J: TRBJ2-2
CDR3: ASSADQARAAGELF

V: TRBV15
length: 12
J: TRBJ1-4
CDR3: ATSRGGTQGKLF

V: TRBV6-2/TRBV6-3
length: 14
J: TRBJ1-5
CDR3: ASSRNQGSANQPQH

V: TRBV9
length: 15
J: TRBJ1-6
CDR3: ASSTGTVDSLDSPLH

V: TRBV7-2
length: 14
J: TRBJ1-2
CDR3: ASSLGSGTLNYGYT

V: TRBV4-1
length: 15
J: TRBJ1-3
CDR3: ASSQRGQALSGNTIY

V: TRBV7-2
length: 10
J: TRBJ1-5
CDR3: ASSLYNQPQH

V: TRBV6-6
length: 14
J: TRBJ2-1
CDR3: ASTTGLGPGGNEQF

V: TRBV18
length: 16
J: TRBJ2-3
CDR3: ASSPPGLPFSSTDTQY

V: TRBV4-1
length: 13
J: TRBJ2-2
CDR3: ASSFSPAATGELF

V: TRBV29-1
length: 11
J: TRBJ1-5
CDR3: SVQQGGDQPQH

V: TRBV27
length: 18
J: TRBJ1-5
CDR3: ASSSNRERGGSFGNQPQH

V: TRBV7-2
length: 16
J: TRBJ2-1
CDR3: ASSLGSLVAGVGNEQF

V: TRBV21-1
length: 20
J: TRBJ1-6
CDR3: ASTKGWRIEGPPSSYNSPLH

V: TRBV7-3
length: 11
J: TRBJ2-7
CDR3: ASSFRDMGEQY

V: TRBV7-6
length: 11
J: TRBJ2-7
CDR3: ASSLGTGYEQY

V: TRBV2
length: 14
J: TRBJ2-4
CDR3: ASSARGREAKNIQY

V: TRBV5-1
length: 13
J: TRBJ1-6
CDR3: ASSADRSWGSPLH

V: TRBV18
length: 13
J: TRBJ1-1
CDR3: ASSLGGQPNTEAF

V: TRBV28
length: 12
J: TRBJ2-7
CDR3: ASSPGTSSYEQY

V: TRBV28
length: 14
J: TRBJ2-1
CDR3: ASSLMSGSSYNEQF

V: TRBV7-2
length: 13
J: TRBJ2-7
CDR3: ASRRTSGVTYEQY

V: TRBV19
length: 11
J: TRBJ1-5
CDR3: ARDRGRSQPQH

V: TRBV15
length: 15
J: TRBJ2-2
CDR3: ATSRDYTGGAGGELF

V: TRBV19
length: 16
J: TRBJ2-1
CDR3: ASSIWAGRQDMYNEQF

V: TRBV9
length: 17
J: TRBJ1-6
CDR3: ASSATSLVTVRGNSPLH

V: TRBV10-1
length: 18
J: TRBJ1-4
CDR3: ASSESVVRQGEKSNEKLF

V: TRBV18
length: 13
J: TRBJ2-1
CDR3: ASSGGTSGINEQF

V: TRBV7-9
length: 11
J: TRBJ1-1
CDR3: ASSFGLNTEAF

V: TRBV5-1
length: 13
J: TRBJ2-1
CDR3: ASSPGLAGDNEQF

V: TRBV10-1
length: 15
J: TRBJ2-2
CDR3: ASSEGDRDGNTGELF

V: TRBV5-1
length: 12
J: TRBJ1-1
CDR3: ASSFSSGNTEAF

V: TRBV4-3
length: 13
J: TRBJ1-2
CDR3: ASSQDKGDTYGYT

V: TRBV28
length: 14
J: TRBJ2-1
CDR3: ASTLLGSGGANEQF

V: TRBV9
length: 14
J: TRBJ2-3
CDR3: ASSVDGSTHRDTQY

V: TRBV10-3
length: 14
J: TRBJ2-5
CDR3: AARSQAGGPKETQY

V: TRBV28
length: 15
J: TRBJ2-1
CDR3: ASSFSGTRKSHNEQF

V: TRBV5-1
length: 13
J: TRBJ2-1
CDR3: ASSASGTVGSEQF

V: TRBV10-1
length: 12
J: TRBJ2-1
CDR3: ASSESASYNEQF

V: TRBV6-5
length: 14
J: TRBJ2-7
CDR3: ASSSLAGRDFYEQY

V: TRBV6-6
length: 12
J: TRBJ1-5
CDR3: ASSSDSLNQPQH